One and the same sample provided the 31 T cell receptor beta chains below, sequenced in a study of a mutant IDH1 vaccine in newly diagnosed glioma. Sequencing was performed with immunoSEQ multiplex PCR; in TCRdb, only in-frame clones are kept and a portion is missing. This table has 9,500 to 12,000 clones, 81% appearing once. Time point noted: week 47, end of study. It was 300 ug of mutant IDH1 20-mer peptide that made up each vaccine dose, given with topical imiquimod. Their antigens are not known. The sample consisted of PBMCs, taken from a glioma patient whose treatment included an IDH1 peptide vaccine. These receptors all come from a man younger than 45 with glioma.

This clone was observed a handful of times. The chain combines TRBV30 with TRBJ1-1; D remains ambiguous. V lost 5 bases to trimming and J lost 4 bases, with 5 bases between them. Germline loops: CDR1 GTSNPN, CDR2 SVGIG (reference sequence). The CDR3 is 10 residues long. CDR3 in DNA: TGTGCCTGGGGAGTCACTGAAGCTTTCTTT. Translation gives CAWGVTEAFF.

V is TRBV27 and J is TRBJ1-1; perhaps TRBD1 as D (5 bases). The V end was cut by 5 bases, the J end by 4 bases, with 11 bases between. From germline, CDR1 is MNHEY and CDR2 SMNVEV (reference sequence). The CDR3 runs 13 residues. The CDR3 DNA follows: TGTGCCAGCAGTCCGGGGGGGGGCACTGAAGCTTTCTTT. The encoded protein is CASSPGGGTEAFF.

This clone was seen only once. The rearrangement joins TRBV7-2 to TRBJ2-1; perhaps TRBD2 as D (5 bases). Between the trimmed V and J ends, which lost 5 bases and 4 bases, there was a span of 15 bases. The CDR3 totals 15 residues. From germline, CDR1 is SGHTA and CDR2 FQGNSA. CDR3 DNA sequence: TGTGCCAGCAGCCCCGAGGCAGCGGTTTACAATGAGCAGTTCTTC. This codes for CASSPEAAVYNEQFF.

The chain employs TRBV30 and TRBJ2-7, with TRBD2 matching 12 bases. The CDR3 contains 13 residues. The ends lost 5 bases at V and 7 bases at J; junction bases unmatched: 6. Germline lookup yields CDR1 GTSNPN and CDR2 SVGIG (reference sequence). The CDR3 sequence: CAWRLAGEGEQYF. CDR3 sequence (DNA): TGTGCCTGGCGACTAGCGGGAGAAGGGGAGCAGTACTTC.

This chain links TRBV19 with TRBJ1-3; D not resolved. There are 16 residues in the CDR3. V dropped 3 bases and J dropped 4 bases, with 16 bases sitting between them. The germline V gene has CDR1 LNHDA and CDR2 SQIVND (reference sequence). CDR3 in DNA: TGTGCCAGTAGTATCAGAGGAAGCAGACCAGGAAACACCATATATTTT. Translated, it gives CASSIRGSRPGNTIYF.

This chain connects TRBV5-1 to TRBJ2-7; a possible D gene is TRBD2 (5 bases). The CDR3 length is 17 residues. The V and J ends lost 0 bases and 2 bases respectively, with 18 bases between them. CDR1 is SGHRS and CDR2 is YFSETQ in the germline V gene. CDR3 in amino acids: CASSLAAGGSSTYEQYF. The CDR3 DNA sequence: TGCGCCAGCAGCTTGGCGGCGGGTGGCAGCTCGACCTACGAGCAGTACTTC.

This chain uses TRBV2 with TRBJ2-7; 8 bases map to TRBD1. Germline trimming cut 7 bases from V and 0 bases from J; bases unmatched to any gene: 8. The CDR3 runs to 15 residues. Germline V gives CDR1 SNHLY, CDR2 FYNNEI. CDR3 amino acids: CASIQGQVFSYEQYF. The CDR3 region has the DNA TGTGCCAGCATCCAGGGACAGGTTTTCTCCTACGAGCAGTACTTC.

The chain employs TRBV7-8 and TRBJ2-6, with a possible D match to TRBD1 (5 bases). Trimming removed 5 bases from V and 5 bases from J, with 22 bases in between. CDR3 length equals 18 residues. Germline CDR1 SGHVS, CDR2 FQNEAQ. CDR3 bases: TGTGCCAGCAGCCAGGGCAGTTACCCACAAAGTCGGGCCAACGTCCTGACTTTC. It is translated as CASSQGSYPQSRANVLTF. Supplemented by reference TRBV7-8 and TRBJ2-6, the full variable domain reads GAGVSQSPRYKVAKRGQDVALRCDPISGHVSLFWYQQALGQGPEFLTYFQNEAQLDKSGLPSDRFFAERPEGSVSTLKIQRTQQEDSAVYLCASSQGSYPQSRANVLTFGAGSRLTVL.

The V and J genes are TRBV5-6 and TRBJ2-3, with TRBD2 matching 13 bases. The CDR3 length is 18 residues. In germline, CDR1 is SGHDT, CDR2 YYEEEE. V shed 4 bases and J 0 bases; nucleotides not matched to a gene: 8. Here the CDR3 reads CASSRRLAGGSSTDTQYF. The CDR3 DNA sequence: TGTGCCAGCAGCAGAAGACTAGCGGGAGGCTCTAGCACAGATACGCAGTATTTT.

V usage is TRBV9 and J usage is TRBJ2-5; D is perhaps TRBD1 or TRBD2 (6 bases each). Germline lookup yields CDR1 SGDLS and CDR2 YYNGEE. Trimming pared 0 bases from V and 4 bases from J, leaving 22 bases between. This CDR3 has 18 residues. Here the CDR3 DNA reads TGTGCCAGCAGCGTAGATCTTGAGAGAGGAGGGGGTGGAGAGACCCAGTACTTC. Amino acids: CASSVDLERGGGGETQYF.

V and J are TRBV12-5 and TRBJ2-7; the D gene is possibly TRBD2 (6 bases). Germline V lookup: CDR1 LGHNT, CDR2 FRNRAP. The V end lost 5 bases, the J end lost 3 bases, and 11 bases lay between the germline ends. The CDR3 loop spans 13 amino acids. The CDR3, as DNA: TGTGCTAGTGGTAGGGGACTGATCTACGAGCAGTACTTC. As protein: CASGRGLIYEQYF.

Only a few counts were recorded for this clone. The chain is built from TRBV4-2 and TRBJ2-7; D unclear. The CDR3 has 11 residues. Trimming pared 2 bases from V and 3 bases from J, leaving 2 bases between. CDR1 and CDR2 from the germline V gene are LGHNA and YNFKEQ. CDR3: CASSQLYEQYF. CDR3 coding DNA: TGTGCCAGCAGCCAACTCTACGAGCAGTACTTC.

This CDR3 reads CASSLGGVWGETQYF. The CDR3 nucleotides are TGCGCCAGCAGCTTGGGTGGGGTTTGGGGAGAGACCCAGTACTTC. The J gene is TRBJ2-5, the V gene TRBV5-1; D is ambiguous. Germline V gene lookup returns CDR1 SGHRS and CDR2 YFSETQ. The CDR3 consists of 15 residues. The V end was cut by 0 bases, the J end by 4 bases, with 13 bases between.

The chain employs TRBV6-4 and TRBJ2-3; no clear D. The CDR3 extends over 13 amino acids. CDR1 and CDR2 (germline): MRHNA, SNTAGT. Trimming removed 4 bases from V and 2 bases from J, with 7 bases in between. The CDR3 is CASSGSDTDTQYF. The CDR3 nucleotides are TGTGCCAGCAGTGGAAGTGACACAGATACGCAGTATTTT.

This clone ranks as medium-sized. In DNA, the CDR3 is TGCAGCGTTGAAGAGGAAGAAGGGTACTATGGCTACACCTTC. It codes for CSVEEEEGYYGYTF. V usage is TRBV29-1 and J usage is TRBJ1-2; D not resolved. V was cut by 0 bases and J by 3 bases, with 11 bases left in between. The CDR3 is made up of 14 amino acids. In germline, CDR1 is SQVTM, CDR2 ANQGSEA.

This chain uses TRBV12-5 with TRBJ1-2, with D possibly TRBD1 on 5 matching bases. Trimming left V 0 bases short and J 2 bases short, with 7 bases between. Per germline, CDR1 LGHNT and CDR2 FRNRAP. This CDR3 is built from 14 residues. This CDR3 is CASGLVGENYGYTF. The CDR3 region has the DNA TGTGCTAGTGGTTTGGTAGGGGAGAACTATGGCTACACCTTC.

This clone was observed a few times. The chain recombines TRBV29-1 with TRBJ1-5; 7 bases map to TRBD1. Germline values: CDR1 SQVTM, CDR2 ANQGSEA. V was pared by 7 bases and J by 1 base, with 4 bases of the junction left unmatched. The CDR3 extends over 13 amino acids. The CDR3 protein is CSATGESNQPQHF. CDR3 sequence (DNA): TGCAGCGCCACAGGGGAGAGCAATCAGCCCCAGCATTTT.

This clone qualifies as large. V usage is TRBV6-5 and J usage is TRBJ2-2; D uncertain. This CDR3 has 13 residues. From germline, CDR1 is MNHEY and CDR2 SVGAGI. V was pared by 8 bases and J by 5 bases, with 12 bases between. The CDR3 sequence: CASWYRATGELFF. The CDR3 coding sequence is TGTGCCAGCTGGTATAGGGCTACCGGGGAGCTGTTTTTT.

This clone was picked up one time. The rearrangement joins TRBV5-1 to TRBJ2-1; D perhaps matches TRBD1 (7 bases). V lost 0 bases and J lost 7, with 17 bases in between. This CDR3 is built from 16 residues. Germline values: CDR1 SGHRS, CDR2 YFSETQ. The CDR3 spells CASSLDPGGGWNEQFF. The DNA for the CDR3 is TGCGCCAGCAGCTTGGATCCAGGGGGAGGCTGGAATGAGCAGTTCTTC.

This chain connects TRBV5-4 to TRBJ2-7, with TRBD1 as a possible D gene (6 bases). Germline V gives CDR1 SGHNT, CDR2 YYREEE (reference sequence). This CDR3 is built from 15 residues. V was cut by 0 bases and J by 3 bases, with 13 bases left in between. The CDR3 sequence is CASSLGFRGDYEQYF. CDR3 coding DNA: TGTGCCAGCAGCTTGGGGTTCAGGGGAGACTACGAGCAGTACTTC.

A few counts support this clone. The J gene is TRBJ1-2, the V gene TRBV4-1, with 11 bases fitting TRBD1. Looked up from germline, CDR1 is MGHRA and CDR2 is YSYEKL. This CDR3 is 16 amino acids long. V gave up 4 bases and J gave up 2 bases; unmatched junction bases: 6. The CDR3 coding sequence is TGCGCCAGCAGCCCACCGGACAGGGGGCCGAACTATGGCTACACCTTC. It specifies CASSPPDRGPNYGYTF.

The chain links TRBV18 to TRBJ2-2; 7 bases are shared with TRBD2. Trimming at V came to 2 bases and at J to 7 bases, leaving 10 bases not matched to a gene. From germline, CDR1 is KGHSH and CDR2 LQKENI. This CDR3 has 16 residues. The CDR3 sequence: CASSPVAGEWSGELFF. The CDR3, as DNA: TGTGCCAGCTCACCAGTGGCGGGGGAGTGGAGCGGGGAGCTGTTTTTT.

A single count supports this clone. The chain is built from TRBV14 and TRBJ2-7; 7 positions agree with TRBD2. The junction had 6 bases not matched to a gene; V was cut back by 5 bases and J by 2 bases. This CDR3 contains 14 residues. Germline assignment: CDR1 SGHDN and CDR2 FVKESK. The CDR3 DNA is TGTGCCAGCAGCAAAGCGGGGAACGCCTACGAGCAGTACTTC. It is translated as CASSKAGNAYEQYF.

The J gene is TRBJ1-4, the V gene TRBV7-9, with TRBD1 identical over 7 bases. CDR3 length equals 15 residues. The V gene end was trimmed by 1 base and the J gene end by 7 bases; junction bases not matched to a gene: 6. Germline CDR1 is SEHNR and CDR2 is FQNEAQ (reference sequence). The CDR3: CASSLGQGGIEKLFF. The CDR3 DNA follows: TGTGCCAGCAGCTTAGGGCAGGGGGGAATTGAAAAACTGTTTTTT.

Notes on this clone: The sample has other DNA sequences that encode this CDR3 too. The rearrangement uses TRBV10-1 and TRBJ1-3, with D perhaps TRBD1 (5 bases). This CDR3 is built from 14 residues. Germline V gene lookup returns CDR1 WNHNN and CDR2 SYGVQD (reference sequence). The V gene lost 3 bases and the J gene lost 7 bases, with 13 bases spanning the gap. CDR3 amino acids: CASSEGRGGNTIYF. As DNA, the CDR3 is TGCGCCAGCAGTGAAGGTAGGGGCGGGAACACCATATATTTT.

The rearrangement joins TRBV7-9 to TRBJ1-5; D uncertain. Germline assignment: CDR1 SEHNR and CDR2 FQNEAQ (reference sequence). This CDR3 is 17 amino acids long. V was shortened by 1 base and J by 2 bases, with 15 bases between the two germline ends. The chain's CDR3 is CASSLDRGIWGNQPQHF. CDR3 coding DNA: TGTGCCAGCAGCTTAGATCGAGGTATATGGGGCAATCAGCCCCAGCATTTT.

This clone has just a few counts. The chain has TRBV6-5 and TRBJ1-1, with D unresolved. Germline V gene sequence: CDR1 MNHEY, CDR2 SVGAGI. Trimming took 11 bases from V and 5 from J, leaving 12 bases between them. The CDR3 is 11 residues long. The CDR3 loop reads CAARGFTEAFF. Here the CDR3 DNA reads TGTGCCGCCCGGGGTTTTACTGAAGCTTTCTTT.

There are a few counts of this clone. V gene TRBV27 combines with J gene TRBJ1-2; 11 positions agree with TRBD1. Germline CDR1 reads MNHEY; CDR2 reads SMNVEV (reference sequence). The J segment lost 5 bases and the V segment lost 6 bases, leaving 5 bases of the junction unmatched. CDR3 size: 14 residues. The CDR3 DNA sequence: TGTGCCAGCAGGAGGACAGGGGGCCTTTATGGCTACACCTTC. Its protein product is CASRRTGGLYGYTF.

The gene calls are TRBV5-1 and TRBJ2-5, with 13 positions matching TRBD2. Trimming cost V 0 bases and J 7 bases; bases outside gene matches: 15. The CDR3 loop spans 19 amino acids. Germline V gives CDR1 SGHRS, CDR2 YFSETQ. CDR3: CASSLAPTSGRDKNGTQYF. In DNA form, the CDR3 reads TGCGCCAGCAGCTTGGCCCCTACTAGCGGGAGGGATAAAAACGGGACCCAGTACTTC.

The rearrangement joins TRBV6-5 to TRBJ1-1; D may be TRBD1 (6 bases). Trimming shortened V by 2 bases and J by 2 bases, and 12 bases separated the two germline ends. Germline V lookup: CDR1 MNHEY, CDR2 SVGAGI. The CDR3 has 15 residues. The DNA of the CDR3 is TGTGCCAGCAGTTACACTCTACAGGGCAACACTGAAGCTTTCTTT. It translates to CASSYTLQGNTEAFF.

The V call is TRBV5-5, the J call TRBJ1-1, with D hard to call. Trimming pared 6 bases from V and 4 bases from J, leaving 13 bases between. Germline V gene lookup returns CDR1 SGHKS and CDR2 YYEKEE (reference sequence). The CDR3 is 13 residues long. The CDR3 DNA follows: TGTGCCAGCAACCATGGGGAATCCACTGAAGCTTTCTTT. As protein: CASNHGESTEAFF.